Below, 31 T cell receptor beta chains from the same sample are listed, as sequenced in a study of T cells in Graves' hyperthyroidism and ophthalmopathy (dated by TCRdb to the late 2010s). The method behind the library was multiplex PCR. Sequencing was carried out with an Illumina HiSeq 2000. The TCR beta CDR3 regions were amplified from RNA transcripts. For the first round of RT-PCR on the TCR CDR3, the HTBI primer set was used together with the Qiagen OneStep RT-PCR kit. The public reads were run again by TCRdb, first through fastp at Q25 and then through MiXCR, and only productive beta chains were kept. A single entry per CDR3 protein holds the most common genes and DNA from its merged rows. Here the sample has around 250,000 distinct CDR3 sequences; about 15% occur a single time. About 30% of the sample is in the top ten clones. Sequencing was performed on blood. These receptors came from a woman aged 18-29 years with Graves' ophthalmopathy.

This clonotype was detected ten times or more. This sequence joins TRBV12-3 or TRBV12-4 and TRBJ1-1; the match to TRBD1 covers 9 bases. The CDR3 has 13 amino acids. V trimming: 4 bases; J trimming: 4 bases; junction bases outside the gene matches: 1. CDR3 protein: CASSSTGGTEAFF. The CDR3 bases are TGTGCCAGCAGTTCGACAGGGGGCACTGAAGCTTTCTTT.

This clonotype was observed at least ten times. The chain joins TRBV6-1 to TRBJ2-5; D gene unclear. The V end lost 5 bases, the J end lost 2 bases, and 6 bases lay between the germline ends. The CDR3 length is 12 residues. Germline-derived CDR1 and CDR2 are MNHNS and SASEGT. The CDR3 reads CASSTPQETQYF. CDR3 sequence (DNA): TGTGCCAGCAGTACTCCACAAGAGACCCAGTACTTC.

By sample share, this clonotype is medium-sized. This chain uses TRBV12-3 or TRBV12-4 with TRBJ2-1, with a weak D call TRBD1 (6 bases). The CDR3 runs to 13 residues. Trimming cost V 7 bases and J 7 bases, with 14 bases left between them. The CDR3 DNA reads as TGTGCCAGCACCCGGACAGTGAGGAATGAGCAGTTCTTC. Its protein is CASTRTVRNEQFF.

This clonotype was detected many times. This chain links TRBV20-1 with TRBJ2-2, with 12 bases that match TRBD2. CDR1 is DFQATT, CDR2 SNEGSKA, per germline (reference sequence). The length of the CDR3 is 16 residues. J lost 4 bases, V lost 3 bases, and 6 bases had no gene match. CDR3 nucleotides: TGCAGTGCTAGTACGCTAGCGGGAGGGGGCACCGGGGAGCTGTTTTTT. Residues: CSASTLAGGGTGELFF.

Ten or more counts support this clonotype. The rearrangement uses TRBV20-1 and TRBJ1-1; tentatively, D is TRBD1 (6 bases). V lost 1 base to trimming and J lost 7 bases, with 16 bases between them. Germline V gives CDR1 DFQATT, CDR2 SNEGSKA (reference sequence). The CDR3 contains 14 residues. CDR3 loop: CSARVLNRANEAFF. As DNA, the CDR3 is TGCAGTGCTAGAGTTCTAAACAGGGCGAATGAAGCTTTCTTT.

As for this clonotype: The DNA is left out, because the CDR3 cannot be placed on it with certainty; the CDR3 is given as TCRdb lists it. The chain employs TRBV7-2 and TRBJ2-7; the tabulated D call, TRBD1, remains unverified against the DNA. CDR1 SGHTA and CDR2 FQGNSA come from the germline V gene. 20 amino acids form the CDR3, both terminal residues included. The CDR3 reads CASSFYICSPSWRGSYEQYF.

The CDR3 is CASTPGQALYGYTF. For the CDR3, the DNA is TGTGCCAGCACTCCGGGACAGGCTCTCTATGGCTACACCTTC. The chain couples TRBV28 to TRBJ1-2; 8 bases fit TRBD1. CDR1 MDHEN and CDR2 SYDVKM come from the germline V gene. J gave up 4 bases and V 7 bases, and 8 bases lay outside the gene matches. The CDR3 spans 14 residues.

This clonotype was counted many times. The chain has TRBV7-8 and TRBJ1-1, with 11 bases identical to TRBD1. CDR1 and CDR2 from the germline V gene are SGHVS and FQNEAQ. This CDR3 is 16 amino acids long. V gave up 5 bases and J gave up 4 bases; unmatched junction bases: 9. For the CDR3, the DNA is TGTGCCAGCAGCCCCGGACAGGGGGCTAAGGTCACTGAAGCTTTCTTT. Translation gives CASSPGQGAKVTEAFF.

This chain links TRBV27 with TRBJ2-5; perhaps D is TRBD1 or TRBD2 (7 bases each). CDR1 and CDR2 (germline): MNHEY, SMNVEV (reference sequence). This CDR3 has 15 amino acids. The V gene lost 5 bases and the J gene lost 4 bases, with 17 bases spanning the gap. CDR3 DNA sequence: TGTGCCAGCAGTAAGGGGGCGGGGGCGGGAGAGACCCAGTACTTC. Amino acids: CASSKGAGAGETQYF.

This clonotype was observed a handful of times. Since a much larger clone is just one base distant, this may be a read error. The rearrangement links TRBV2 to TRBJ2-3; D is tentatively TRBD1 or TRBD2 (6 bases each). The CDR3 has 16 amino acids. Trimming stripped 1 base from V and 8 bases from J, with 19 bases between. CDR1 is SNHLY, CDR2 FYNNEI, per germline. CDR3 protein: CASSEVPGARAGTQYF. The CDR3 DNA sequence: TGTGCCAGCAGTGAAGTTCCGGGGGCGCGGGCAGGTACGCAGTATTTT.

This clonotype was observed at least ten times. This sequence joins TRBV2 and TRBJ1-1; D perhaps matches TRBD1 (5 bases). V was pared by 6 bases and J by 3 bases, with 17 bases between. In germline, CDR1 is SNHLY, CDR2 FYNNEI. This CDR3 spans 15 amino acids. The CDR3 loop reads CASSELEGAHTEAFF. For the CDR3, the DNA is TGTGCCAGCAGCGAGCTAGAAGGGGCTCACACTGAAGCTTTCTTT.

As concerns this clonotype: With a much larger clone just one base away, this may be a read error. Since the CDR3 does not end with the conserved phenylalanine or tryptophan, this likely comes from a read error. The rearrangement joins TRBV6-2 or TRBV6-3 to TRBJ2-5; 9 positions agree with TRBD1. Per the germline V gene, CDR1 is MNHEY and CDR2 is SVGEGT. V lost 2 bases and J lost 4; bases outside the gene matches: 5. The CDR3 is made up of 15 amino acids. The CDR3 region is CASSYLDRGLETQYL. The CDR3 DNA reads TGTGCCAGCAGTTACCTCGACAGGGGGTTAGAGACCCAGTACCTC.

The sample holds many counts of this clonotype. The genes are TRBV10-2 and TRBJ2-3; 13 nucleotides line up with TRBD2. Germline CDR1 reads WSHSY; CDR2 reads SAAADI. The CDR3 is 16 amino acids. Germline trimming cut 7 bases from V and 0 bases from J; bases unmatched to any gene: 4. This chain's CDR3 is CASKGLAGDSTDTQYF. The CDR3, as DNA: TGCGCCAGCAAAGGACTAGCGGGAGATAGCACAGATACGCAGTATTTT.

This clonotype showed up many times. CDR3 in amino acids: CASSLVGTSGRSYNEQFF. CDR3 nucleotides: TGTGCCAGCAGCTTGGTCGGGACTAGCGGGAGATCCTACAATGAGCAGTTCTTC. The chain carries TRBV13 and TRBJ2-1, with 14 bases matching TRBD2. Per the germline V gene, CDR1 is PRHDT and CDR2 is FYEKMQ (reference sequence). The CDR3 has 18 residues. J was trimmed by 1 base and V by 3 bases; bases with no gene match: 5.

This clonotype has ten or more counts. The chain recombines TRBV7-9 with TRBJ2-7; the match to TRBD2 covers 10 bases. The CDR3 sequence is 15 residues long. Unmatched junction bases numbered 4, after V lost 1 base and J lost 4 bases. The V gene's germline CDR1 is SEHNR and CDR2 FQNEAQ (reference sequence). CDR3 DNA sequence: TGTGCCAGCAGCTTAGTACTAGCGGGATCATACGAGCAGTACTTC. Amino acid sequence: CASSLVLAGSYEQYF.

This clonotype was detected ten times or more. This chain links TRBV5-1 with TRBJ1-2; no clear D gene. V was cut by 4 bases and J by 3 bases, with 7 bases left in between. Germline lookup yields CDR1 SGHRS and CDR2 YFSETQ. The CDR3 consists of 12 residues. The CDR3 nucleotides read TGCGCCAGCAGCCCAATGGACTATGGCTACACCTTC. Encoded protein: CASSPMDYGYTF.

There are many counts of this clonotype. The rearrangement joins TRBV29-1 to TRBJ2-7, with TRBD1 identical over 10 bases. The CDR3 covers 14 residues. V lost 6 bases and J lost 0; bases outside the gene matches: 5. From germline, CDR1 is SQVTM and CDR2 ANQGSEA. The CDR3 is CSVGTGANSYEQYF. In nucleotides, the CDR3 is TGCAGCGTGGGGACAGGGGCCAACTCCTACGAGCAGTACTTC.

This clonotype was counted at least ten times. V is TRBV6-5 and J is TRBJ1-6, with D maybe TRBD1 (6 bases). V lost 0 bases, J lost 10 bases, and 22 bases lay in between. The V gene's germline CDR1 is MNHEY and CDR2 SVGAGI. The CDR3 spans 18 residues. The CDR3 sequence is CASSYSVPGQSRGSPLHF. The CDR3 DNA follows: TGTGCCAGCAGTTACTCAGTACCTGGACAGTCACGGGGATCACCCCTCCACTTT.

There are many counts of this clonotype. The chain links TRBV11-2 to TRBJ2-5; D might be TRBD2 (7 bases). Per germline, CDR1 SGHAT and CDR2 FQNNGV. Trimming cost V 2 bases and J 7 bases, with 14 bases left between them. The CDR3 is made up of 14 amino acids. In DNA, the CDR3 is TGTGCCAGCAGCTTACTCGGGGGGCAGGGGACCCAGTACTTC. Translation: CASSLLGGQGTQYF.

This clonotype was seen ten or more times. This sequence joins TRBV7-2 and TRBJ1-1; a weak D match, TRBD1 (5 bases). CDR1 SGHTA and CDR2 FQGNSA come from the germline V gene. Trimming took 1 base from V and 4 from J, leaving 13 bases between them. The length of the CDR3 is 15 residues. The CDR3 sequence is CASSLVDLGRTEAFF. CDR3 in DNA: TGTGCCAGCAGCTTAGTCGACTTGGGACGCACTGAAGCTTTCTTT.

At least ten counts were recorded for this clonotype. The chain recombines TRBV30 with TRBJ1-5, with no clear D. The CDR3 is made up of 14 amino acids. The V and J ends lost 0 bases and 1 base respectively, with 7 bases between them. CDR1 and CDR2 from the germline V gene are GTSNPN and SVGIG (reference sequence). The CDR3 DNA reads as TGTGCCTGGAGTGTACTGGGGAGCAATCAGCCCCAGCATTTT. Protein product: CAWSVLGSNQPQHF. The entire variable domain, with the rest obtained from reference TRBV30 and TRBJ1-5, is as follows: SQTIHQWPATLVQPVGSPLSLECTVEGTSNPNLYWYRQAAGRGLQLLFYSVGIGQISSEVPQNLSASRPQDRQFILSSKKLLLSDSGFYLCAWSVLGSNQPQHFGDGTRLSIL.

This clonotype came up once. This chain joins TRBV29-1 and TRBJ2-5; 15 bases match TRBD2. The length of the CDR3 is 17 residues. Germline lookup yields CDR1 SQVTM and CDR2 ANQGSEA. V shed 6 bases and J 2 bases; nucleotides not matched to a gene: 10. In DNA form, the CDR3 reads TGCAGCGTCTCCTACCCCGGGACTAGCGGGAGGCAAGAGACCCAGTACTTC. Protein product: CSVSYPGTSGRQETQYF.

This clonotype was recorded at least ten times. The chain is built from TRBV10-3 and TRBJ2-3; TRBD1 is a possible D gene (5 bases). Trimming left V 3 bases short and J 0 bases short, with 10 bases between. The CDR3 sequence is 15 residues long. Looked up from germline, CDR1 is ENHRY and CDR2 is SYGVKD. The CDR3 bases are TGTGCCATCAGTGAAGGGGAACTGAGCACAGATACGCAGTATTTT. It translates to CAISEGELSTDTQYF.

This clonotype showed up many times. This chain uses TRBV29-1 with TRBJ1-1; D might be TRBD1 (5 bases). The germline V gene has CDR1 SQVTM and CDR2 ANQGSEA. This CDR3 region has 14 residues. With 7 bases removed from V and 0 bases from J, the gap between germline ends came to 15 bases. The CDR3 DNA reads TGCAGCGCCCAGCGGGGGGGGTTGAACACTGAAGCTTTCTTT. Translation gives CSAQRGGLNTEAFF.

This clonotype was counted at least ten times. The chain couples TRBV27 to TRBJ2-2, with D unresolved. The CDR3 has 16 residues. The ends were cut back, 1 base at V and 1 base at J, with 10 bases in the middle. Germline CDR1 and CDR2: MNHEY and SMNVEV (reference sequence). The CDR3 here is CASSLFPGLNTGELFF. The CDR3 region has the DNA TGTGCCAGCAGTTTATTCCCAGGTCTGAACACCGGGGAGCTGTTTTTT.

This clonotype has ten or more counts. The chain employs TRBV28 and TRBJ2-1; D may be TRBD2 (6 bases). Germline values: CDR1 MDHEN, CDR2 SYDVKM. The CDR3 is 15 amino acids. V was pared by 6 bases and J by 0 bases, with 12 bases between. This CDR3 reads CASSLREYSYNEQFF. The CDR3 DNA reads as TGTGCCAGCAGCCTGCGGGAATACTCCTACAATGAGCAGTTCTTC.

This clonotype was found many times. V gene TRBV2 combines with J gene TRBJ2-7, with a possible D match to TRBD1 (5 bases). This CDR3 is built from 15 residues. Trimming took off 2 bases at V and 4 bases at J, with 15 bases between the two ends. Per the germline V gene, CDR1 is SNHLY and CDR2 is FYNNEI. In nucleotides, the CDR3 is TGTGCCAGCAGTGAAATTACAGGAACTGGGTACGAGCAGTACTTC. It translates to CASSEITGTGYEQYF.

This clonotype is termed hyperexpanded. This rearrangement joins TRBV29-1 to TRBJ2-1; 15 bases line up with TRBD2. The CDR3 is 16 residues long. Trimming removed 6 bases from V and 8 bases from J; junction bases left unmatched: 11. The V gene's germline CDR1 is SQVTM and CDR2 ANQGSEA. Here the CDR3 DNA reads TGCAGCGTCTGTTTGATCGGGACTAGCGGGAGGTATGAGCAGTTCTTC. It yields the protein CSVCLIGTSGRYEQFF.

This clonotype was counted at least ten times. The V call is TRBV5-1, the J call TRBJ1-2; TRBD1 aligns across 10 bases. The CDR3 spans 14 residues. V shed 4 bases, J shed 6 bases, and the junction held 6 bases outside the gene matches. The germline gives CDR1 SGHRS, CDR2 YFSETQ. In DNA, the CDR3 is TGCGCCAGCAGCCGAACCGGGACAGGGGATGGCTACACCTTC. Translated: CASSRTGTGDGYTF.

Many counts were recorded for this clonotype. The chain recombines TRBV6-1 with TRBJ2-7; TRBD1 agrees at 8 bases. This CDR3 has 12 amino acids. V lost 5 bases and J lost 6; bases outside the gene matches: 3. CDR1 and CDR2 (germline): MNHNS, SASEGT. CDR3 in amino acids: CASSRTGLEQYF. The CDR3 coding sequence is TGTGCCAGCAGTCGGACAGGGCTCGAGCAGTACTTC.

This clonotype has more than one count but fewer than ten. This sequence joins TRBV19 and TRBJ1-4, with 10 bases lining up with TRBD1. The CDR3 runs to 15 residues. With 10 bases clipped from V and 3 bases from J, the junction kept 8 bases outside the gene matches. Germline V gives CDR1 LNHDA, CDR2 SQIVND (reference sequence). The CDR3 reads CATRDRGVSNEKLFF. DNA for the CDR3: TGTGCCACAAGGGACAGGGGAGTATCTAATGAAAAACTGTTTTTT.